This TCR beta chain was profiled in a study of shared clonotypes between healthy human individuals. Sequencing used immunoSEQ multiplex PCR; TCRdb keeps in-frame clones, though not all of them. The sample lists around 1.1 million clones, around 77% occurring once. The ends were cut back, 0 bases at V and 1 base at J, with 4 bases in the middle. The germline CDR1 and CDR2 sequences are SGHNT and YYREEE (reference sequence). This CDR3 comprises 14 residues. The clonotype comes from a man aged 18 to 35 in good health. Some clones in this sample may be carry-over from other donors' samples. Material for sequencing was memory CD4+ T cells from PBMCs. The subset is: CD45RA-negative fraction. This chain connects TRBV5-4 to TRBJ2-2; D is uncertain. CDR3 loop: CASSLVGNTGELFF. The CDR3 coding sequence is TGTGCCAGCAGCTTGGTCGGGAACACCGGGGAGCTGTTTTTT.